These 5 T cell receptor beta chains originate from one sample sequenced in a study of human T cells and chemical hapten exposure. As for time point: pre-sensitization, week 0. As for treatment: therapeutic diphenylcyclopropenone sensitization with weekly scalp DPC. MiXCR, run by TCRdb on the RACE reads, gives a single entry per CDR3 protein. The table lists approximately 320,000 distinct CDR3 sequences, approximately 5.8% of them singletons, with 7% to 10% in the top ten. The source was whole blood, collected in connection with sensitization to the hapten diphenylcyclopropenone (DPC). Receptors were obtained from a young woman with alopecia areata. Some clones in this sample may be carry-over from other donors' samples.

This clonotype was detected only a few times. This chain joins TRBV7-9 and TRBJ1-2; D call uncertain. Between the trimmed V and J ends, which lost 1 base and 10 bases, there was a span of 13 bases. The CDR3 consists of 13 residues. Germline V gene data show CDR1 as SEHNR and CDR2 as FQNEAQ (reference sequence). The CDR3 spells CASSLETAWDYTF. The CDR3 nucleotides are TGTGCCAGCAGCTTAGAGACCGCCTGGGACTACACCTTC. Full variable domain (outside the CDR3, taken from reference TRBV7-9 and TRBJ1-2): DTGVSQNPRHKITKRGQNVTFRCDPISEHNRLYWYRQTLGQGPEFLTYFQNEAQLEKSRLLSDRFSAERPKGSFSTLEIQRTEQGDSAMYLCASSLETAWDYTFGSGTRLTVV.

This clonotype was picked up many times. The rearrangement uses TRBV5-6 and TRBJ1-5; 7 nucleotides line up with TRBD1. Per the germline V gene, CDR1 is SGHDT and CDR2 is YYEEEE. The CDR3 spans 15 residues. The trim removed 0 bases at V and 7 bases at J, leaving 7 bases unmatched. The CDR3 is CASSLGQGVRQPQHF. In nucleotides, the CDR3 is TGTGCCAGCAGCTTGGGTCAGGGGGTGCGGCAGCCCCAGCATTTT.

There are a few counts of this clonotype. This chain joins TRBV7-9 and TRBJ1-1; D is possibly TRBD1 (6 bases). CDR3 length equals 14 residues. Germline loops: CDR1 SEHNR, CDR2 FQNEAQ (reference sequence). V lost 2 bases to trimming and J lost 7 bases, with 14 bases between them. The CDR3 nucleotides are TGTGCCAGCAGCTTATATCGACAGGTTGATGAAGCTTTCTTT. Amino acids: CASSLYRQVDEAFF.

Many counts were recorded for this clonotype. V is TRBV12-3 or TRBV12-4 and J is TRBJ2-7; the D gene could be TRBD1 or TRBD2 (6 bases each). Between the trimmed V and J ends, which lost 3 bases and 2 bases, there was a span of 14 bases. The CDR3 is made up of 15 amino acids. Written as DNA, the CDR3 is TGTGCCAGCAGTTTGGGGGGCTCAGCAACCTACGAGCAGTACTTC. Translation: CASSLGGSATYEQYF.

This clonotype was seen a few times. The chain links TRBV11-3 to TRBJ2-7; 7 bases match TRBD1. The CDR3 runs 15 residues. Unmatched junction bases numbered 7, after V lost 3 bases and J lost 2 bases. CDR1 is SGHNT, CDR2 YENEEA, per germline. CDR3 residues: CASSFRTGSTYEQYF. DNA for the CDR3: TGTGCCAGCAGCTTTCGGACAGGTTCTACCTACGAGCAGTACTTC.